A selection of T cell receptor beta chains follows, all from one sample in a study of blood T cell repertoires in COVID-19. Sequencing used immunoSEQ multiplex PCR; TCRdb keeps in-frame clones, though not all of them. Of fewer than 250,000 clones in the sample, roughly 85% were seen once. The sample taken for sequencing was PBMCs or T cells enriched from blood (not recorded which). These receptor sequences come from a woman in her thirties or forties with acute COVID-19. Both conserved end residues are part of each CDR3. A D gene is named only where the DNA matches it firmly. Size is omitted from some rows. Given values are once, few, many or a class for expanded clones.

v_gene: TRBV14; abundance: .; d_gene: TRBD2; j_gene: TRBJ2-5; CDR3aa: CASSQPSGPRGKETQYF; CDR3nt: TGTGCCAGCAGCCAGCCTAGCGGGCCCCGGGGGAAAGAGACCCAGTACTTC
v_gene: TRBV7-2; abundance: once; d_gene: .; j_gene: TRBJ1-5; CDR3aa: CASSLGKGHQPQHF; CDR3nt: TGTGCCAGCAGCTTAGGGAAGGGGCACCAGCCCCAGCATTTT
v_gene: TRBV29-1; abundance: .; d_gene: .; j_gene: TRBJ1-1; CDR3aa: CSVARTLNTEAFF; CDR3nt: TGCAGCGTTGCTCGGACACTGAACACTGAAGCTTTCTTT
v_gene: TRBV27; abundance: .; d_gene: .; j_gene: TRBJ1-5; CDR3aa: CASSFGGSPSNQPQHF; CDR3nt: TGTGCCAGCAGTTTTGGGGGGAGCCCGAGCAATCAGCCCCAGCATTTT
v_gene: TRBV4-1; abundance: .; d_gene: .; j_gene: TRBJ2-3; CDR3aa: CASSQSAVETQYF; CDR3nt: TGCGCCAGCAGCCAATCCGCGGTTGAGACGCAGTATTTT
v_gene: TRBV28; abundance: .; d_gene: TRBD2; j_gene: TRBJ2-5; CDR3aa: CASSLGLAGIQETQYF; CDR3nt: TGTGCCAGCAGTCTGGGACTAGCGGGCATCCAAGAGACCCAGTACTTC
v_gene: TRBV12-3/TRBV12-4; abundance: .; d_gene: .; j_gene: TRBJ2-3; CDR3aa: CASSYEGVDTQYF; CDR3nt: TGTGCCAGCAGTTACGAAGGGGTAGATACGCAGTATTTT
v_gene: TRBV3-1/TRBV3-2; abundance: once; d_gene: .; j_gene: TRBJ1-1; CDR3aa: CATLGAGAEAFF; CDR3nt: TGTGCCACCCTAGGGGCGGGGGCTGAAGCTTTCTTT
v_gene: TRBV3-1/TRBV3-2; abundance: .; d_gene: .; j_gene: TRBJ2-7; CDR3aa: CASSQVNYEQYF; CDR3nt: TGTGCCAGCAGCCAAGTTAACTACGAGCAGTACTTC
v_gene: TRBV9; abundance: few; d_gene: TRBD1; j_gene: TRBJ1-5; CDR3aa: CASGQGDQPQHF; CDR3nt: TGTGCCAGCGGCCAGGGGGATCAGCCCCAGCATTTT
v_gene: TRBV6-2/TRBV6-3; abundance: .; d_gene: .; j_gene: TRBJ1-5; CDR3aa: CASSGQDYQPQHF; CDR3nt: TGTGCCAGCAGTGGGCAGGATTATCAGCCCCAGCATTTT
v_gene: TRBV6-4; abundance: many; d_gene: TRBD2; j_gene: TRBJ2-1; CDR3aa: CASSEGAGGSNEQFF; CDR3nt: TGTGCCAGCAGTGAGGGGGCGGGAGGGTCCAATGAGCAGTTCTTC
v_gene: TRBV7-3; abundance: .; d_gene: TRBD2; j_gene: TRBJ2-1; CDR3aa: CASSSPGTRNYNEQFF; CDR3nt: TGTGCCAGCAGCTCACCCGGGACTAGAAATTACAATGAGCAGTTCTTC
v_gene: TRBV11-2; abundance: .; d_gene: TRBD2; j_gene: TRBJ2-5; CDR3aa: CASSSGGAQYF; CDR3nt: TGTGCCAGCAGCTCCGGGGGGGCCCAGTACTTC
v_gene: TRBV28; abundance: .; d_gene: .; j_gene: TRBJ2-5; CDR3aa: CASSSTEGGRETQYF; CDR3nt: TGTGCCAGCTCTTCAACCGAGGGGGGGCGAGAGACCCAGTACTTC